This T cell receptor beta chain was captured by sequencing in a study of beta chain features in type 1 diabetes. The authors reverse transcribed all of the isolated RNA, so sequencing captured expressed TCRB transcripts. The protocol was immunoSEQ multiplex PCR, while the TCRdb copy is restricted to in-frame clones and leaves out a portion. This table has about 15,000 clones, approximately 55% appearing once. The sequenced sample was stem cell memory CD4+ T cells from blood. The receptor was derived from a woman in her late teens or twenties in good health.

CDR3 bases: TGTGCCAGCTCAAACACGGGCACCGGGGAGCTGTTTTTT. This translates into CASSNTGTGELFF. The rearrangement joins TRBV18 to TRBJ2-2; no reliable D call. Trimming pared 5 bases from V and 4 bases from J, leaving 8 bases between. Germline CDR1 is KGHSH and CDR2 is LQKENI. This CDR3 comprises 13 residues.